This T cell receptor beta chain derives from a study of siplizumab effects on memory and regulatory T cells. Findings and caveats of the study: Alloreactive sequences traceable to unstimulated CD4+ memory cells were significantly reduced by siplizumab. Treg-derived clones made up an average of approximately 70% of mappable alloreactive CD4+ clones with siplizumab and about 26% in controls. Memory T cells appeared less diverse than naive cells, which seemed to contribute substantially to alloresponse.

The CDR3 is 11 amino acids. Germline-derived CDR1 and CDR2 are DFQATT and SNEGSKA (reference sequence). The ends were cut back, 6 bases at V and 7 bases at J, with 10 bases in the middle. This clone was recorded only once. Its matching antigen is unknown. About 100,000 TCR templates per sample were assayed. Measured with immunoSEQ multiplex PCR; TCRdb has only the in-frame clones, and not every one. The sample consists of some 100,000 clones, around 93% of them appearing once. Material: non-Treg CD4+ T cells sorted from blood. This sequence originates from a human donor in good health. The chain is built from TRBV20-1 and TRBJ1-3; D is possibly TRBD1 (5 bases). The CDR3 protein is CSAPKGNTIYF. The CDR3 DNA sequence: TGCAGTGCCCCGAAGGGGAACACCATATATTTT.